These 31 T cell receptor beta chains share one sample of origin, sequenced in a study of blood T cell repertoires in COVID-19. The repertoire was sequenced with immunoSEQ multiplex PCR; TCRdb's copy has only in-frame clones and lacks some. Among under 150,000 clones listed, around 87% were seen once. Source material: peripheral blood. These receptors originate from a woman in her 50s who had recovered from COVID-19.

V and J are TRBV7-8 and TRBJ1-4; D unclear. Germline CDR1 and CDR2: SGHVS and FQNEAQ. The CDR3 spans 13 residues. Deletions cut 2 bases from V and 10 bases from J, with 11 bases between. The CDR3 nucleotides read TGTGCCAGCAGCTTAAGCGCGAGCCGAAAACTGTTTTTT. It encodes CASSLSASRKLFF.

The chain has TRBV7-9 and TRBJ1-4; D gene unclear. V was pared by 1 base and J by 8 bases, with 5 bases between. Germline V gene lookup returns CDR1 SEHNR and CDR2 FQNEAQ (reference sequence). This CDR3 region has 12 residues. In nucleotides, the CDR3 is TGTGCCAGCAGCTTAGTAATAGAAAAACTGTTTTTT. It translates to CASSLVIEKLFF.

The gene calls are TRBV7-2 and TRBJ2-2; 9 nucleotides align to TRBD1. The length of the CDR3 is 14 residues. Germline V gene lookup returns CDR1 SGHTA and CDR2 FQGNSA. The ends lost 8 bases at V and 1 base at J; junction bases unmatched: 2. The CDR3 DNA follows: TGTGCCAGCCGACAGGGGGGGAACACCGGGGAGCTGTTTTTT. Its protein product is CASRQGGNTGELFF. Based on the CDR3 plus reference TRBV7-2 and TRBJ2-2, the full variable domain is GAGVSQSPSNKVTEKGKDVELRCDPISGHTALYWYRQSLGQGLEFLIYFQGNSAPDKSGLPSDRFSAERTGGSVSTLTIQRTQQEDSAVYLCASRQGGNTGELFFGEGSRLTVL.

The chain's CDR3 is CASSQTPTGRETQYF. CDR3 DNA sequence: TGTGCCAGCAGCCAAACCCCGACAGGGCGCGAGACCCAGTACTTC. This rearrangement joins TRBV3-1 (or the pseudogene TRBV3-2) to TRBJ2-5; 7 nucleotides agree with TRBD1. V was clipped by 2 bases and J by 5 bases; unmatched bases: 8. Per germline, CDR1 LGHDT and CDR2 YNNKEL (reference sequence). The CDR3 is made up of 15 amino acids.

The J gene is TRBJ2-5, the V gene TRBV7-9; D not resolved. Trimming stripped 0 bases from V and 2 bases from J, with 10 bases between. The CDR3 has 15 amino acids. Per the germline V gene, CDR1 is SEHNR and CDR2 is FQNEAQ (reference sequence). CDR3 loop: CASSLADTRQETQYF. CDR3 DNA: TGTGCCAGCAGCTTAGCCGATACTCGTCAAGAGACCCAGTACTTC. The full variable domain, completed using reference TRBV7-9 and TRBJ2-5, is DTGVSQNPRHKITKRGQNVTFRCDPISEHNRLYWYRQTLGQGPEFLTYFQNEAQLEKSRLLSDRFSAERPKGSFSTLEIQRTEQGDSAMYLCASSLADTRQETQYFGPGTRLLVL.

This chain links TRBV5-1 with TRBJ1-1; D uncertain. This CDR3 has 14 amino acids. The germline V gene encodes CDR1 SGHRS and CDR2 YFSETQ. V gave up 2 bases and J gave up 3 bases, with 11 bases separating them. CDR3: CASSFSMLDTEAFF. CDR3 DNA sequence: TGCGCCAGCAGCTTCAGTATGCTTGACACTGAAGCTTTCTTT.

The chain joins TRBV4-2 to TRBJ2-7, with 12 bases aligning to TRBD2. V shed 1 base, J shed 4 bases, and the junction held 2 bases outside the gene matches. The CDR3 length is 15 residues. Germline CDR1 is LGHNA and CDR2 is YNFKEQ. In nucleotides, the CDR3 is TGTGCCAGCAGCCAAGGACTAGCGGGAGTATACGAGCAGTACTTC. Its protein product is CASSQGLAGVYEQYF.

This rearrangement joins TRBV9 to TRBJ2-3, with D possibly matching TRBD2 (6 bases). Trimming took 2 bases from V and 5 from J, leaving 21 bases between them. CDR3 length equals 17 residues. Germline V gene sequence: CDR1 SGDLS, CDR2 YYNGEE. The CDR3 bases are TGTGCCAGCAGCGTTAACTCCCCCGGGACTGGGGAAGATACGCAGTATTTT. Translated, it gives CASSVNSPGTGEDTQYF.

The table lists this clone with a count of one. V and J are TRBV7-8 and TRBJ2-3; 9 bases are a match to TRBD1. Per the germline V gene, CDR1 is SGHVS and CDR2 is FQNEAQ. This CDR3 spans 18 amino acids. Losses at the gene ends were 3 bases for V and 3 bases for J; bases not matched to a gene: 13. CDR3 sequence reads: CASSFPQGARKSTDTQYF. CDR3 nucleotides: TGTGCCAGCAGCTTCCCACAGGGGGCGCGGAAAAGTACAGATACGCAGTATTTT.

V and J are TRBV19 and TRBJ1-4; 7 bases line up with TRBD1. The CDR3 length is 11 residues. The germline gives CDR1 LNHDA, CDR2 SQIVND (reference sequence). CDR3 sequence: CEGGGNEKLFF. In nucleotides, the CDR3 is TGTGAAGGGGGCGGGAATGAAAAACTGTTTTTT.

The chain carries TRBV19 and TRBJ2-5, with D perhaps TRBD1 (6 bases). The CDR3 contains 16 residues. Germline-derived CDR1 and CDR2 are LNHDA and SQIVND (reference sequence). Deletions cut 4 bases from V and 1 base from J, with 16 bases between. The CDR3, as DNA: TGTGCCAGTAGTACGGCGACAGGTAAGGGCCAAGAGACCCAGTACTTC. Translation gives CASSTATGKGQETQYF.

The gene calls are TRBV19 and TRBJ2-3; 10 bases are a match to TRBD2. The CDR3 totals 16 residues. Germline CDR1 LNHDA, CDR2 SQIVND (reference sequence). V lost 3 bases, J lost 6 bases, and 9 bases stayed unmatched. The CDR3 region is CASSIRPAGGPDTQYF. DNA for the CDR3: TGTGCCAGTAGTATCCGCCCAGCGGGGGGGCCCGATACGCAGTATTTT.

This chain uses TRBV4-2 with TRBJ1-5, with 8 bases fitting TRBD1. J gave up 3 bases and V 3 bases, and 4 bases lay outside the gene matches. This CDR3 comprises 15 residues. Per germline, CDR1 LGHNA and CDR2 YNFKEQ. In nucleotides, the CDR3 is TGTGCCAGCAGCCAGGGACAGGTCTTCAATCAGCCCCAGCATTTT. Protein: CASSQGQVFNQPQHF.

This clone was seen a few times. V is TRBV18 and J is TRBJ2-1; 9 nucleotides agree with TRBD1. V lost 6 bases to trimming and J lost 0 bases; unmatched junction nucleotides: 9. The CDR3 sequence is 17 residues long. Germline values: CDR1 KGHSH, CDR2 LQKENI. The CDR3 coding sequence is TGTGCCAGCTCCCCAACAGGGGGCGTCAGCTCCTACAATGAGCAGTTCTTC. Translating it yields CASSPTGGVSSYNEQFF.

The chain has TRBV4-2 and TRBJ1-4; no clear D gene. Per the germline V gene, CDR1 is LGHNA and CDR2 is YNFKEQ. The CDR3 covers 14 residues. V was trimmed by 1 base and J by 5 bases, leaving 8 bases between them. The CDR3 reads CASSQGSWNEKLFF. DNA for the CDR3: TGTGCCAGCAGCCAAGGGAGCTGGAATGAAAAACTGTTTTTT.

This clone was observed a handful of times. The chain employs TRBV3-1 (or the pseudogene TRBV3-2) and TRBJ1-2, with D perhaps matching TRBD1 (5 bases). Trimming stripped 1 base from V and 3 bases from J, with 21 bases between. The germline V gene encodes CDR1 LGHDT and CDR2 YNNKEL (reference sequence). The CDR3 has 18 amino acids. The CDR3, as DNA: TGTGCCAGCAGCCAAGTTAACGCCCCAGCAGGGCATCACTATGGCTACACCTTC. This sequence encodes CASSQVNAPAGHHYGYTF.

The CDR3 sequence: CASSQGETTQYF. CDR3 bases: TGTGCCAGCAGCCAGGGAGAGACTACGCAGTATTTT. The V call is TRBV3-1 (or the pseudogene TRBV3-2), the J call TRBJ2-3; weak D call: TRBD2 (5 bases). CDR3 length: 12 residues. CDR1 is LGHDT and CDR2 is YNNKEL in the germline V gene (reference sequence). The germline V and J ends were trimmed by 3 bases and 8 bases, with 9 bases remaining between them.

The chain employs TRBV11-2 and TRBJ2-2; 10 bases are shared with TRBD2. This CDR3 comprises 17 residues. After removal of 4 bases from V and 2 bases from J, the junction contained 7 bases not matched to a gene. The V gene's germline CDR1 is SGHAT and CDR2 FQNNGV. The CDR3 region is CASSSRTSGLNTGELFF. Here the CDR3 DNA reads TGTGCCAGCAGCTCTAGGACTAGCGGTTTAAACACCGGGGAGCTGTTTTTT.

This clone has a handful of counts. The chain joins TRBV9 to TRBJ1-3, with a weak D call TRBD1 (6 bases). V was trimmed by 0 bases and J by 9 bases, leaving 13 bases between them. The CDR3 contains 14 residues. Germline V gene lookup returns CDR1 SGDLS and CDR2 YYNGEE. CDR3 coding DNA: TGTGCCAGCAGCGTAGTATCAGGGGTCGGCACCATATATTTT. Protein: CASSVVSGVGTIYF. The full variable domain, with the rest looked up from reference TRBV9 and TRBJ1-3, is DSGVTQTPKHLITATGQRVTLRCSPRSGDLSVYWYQQSLDQGLQFLIQYYNGEERAKGNILERFSAQQFPDLHSELNLSSLELGDSALYFCASSVVSGVGTIYFGEGSWLTVV.

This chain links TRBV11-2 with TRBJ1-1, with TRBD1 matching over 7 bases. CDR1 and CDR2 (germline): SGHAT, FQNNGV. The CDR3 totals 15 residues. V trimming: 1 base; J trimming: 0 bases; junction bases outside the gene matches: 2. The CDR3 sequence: CASSLVGTVNTEAFF. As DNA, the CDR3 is TGTGCCAGCAGCTTAGTGGGGACAGTGAACACTGAAGCTTTCTTT.

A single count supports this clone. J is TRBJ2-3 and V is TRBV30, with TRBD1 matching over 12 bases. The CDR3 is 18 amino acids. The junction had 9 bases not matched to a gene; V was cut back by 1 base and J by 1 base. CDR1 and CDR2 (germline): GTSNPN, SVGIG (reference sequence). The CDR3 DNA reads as TGTGCCTGGAGTGCATGGGGACAGGGGGCCGATGGCACAGATACGCAGTATTTT. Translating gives CAWSAWGQGADGTDTQYF.

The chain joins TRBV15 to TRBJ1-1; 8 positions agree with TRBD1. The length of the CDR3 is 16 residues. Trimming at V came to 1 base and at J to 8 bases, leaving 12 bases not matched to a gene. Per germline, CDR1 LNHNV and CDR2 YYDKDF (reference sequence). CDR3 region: CATSRGGTRTGSEAFF. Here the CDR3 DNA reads TGTGCCACCAGCAGAGGAGGGACGCGGACAGGGTCCGAAGCTTTCTTT.

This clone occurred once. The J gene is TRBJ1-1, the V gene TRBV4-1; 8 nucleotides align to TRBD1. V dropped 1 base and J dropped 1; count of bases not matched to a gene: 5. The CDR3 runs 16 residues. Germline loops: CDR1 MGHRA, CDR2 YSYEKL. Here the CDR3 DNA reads TGCGCCAGCAGCCAAGCCGGGACAGGCTGGAACACTGAAGCTTTCTTT. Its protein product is CASSQAGTGWNTEAFF.

The DNA of the CDR3 is TGTGCCAGCAGCCAAGATCTGTCTTACTATGGCTACACCTTC. This gives the protein CASSQDLSYYGYTF. The V and J genes are TRBV3-1 (or the pseudogene TRBV3-2) and TRBJ1-2; no reliable D call. The CDR3 loop spans 14 amino acids. The germline V gene encodes CDR1 LGHDT and CDR2 YNNKEL (reference sequence). V was cut by 0 bases and J by 3 bases, with 8 bases left in between.

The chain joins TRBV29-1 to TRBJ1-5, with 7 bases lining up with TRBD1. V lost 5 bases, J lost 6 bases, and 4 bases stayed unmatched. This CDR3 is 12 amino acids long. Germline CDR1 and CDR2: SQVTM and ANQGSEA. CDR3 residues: CSVQTGSQPQHF. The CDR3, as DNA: TGCAGCGTTCAGACAGGGAGTCAGCCCCAGCATTTT.

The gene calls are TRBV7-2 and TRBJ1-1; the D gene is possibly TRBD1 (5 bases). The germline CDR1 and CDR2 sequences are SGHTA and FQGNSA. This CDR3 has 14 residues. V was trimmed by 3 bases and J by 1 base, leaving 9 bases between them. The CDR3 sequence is CASSLWDSNTEAFF. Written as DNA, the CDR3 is TGTGCCAGCAGCTTGTGGGACTCGAACACTGAAGCTTTCTTT.

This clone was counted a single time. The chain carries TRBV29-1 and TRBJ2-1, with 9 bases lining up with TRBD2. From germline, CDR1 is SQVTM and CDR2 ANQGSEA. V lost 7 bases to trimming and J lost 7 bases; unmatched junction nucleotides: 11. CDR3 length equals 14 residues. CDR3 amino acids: CSASRASGINEQFF. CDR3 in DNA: TGCAGCGCCTCAAGGGCTAGCGGGATTAATGAGCAGTTCTTC.

The CDR3 here is CATSDSGRAGKNIQYF. The CDR3, as DNA: TGTGCCACCAGTGACAGCGGGAGGGCCGGGAAAAACATTCAGTACTTC. This chain uses TRBV24-1 with TRBJ2-4; 10 nucleotides match TRBD2. Germline CDR1 is KGHDR and CDR2 is SFDVKD. The CDR3 contains 16 residues. With V trimmed by 4 bases and J by 4 bases, 6 bases remained unmatched.

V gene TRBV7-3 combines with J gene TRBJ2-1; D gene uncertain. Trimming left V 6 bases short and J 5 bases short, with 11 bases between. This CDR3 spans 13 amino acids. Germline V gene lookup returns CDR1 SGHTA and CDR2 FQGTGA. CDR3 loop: CASSQPPDNEQFF. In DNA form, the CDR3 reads TGTGCCAGCAGTCAACCCCCGGACAATGAGCAGTTCTTC. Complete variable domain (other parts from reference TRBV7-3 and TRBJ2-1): GAGVSQTPSNKVTEKGKYVELRCDPISGHTALYWYRQSLGQGPEFLIYFQGTGAADDSGLPNDRFFAVRPEGSVSTLKIQRTERGDSAVYLCASSQPPDNEQFFGPGTRLTVL.

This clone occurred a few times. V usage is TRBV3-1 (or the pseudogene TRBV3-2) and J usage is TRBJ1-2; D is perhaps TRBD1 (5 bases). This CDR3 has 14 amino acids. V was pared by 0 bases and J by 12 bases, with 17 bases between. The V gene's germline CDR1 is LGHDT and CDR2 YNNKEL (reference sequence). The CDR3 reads CASSQDVTPGVNTF. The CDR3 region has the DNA TGTGCCAGCAGCCAAGATGTGACCCCGGGGGTCAACACCTTC.

CDR3: CASRSRGGADTIYF. CDR3 sequence (DNA): TGTGCCAGCAGATCCCGAGGGGGAGCGGACACCATATATTTT. V is TRBV6-5 and J is TRBJ1-3, with D possibly TRBD1 on 6 matching bases. The germline V gene has CDR1 MNHEY and CDR2 SVGAGI. V lost 6 bases to trimming and J lost 8 bases, with 17 bases between them. The CDR3 has 14 residues.